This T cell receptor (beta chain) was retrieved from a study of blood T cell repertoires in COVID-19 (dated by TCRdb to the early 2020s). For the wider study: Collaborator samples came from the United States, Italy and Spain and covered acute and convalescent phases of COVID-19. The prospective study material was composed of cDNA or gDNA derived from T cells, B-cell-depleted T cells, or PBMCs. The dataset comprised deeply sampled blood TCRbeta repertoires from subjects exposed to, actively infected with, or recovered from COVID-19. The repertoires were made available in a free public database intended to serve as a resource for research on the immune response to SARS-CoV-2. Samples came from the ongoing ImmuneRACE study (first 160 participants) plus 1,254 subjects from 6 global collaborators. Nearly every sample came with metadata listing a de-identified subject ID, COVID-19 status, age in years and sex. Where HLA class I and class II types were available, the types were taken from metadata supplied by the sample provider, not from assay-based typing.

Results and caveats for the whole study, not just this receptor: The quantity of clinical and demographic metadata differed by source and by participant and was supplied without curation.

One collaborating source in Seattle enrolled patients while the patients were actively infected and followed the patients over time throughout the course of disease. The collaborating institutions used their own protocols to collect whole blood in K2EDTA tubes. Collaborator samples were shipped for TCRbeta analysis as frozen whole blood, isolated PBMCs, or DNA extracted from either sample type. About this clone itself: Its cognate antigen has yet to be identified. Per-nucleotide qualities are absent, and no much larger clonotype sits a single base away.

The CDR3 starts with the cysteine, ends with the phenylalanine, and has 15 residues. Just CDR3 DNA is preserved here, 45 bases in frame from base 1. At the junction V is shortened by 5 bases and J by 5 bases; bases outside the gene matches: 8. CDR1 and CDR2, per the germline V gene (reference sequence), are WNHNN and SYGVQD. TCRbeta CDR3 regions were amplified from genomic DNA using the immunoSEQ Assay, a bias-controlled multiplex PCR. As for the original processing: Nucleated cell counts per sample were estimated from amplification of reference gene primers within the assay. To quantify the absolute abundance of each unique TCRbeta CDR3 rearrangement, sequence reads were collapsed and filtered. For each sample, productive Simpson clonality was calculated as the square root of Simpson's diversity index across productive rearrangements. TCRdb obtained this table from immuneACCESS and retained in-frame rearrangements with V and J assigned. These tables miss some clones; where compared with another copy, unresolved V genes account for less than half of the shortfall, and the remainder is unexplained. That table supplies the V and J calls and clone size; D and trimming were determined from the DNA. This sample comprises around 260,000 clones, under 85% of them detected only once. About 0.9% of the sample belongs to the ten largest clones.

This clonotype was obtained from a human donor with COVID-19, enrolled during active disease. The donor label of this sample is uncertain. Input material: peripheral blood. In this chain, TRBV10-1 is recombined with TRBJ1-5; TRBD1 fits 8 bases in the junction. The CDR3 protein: CASSSRDRGDQPQHF. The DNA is TGCGCCAGCAGTTCCCGTGACAGGGGTGATCAGCCCCAGCATTTT.